These 21 T cell receptor beta chains share one sample of origin, sequenced in a study of blood T cells in healthy people across ages (dated by TCRdb to between 2015 and 2017). The library was prepared using 5' RACE. TCRdb lists the instrument as Illumina HiSeq 2500. A second PCR of about 7 to 12 cycles was run with a J-beta primer mix and a sample-barcoded 5' primer. Starting from the raw public reads, TCRdb applied fastp trimming at Q25, assembled clones with MiXCR and retained in-frame beta chains. All rows with the same CDR3 protein become a single entry with the most common DNA and genes. The sample data list about 750,000 distinct CDR3 sequences, and around half of these were observed just once. The biggest ten clones account for roughly 40% of the sample. The material sequenced was blood. These receptors were collected from a man older than 75 in good health.

In its sample, this clonotype was seen once. The J gene is TRBJ2-1, the V gene TRBV7-6; 14 bases are shared with TRBD2. This CDR3 contains 20 residues. Per the germline V gene, CDR1 is SGHVS and CDR2 is FNYEAQ. V lost 1 base to trimming and J lost 0 bases; unmatched junction nucleotides: 8. The CDR3 sequence is CASSLVMDGLAGGSYNEQFF. The CDR3 DNA sequence: TGTGCCAGCAGCTTAGTAATGGATGGACTAGCGGGAGGCTCCTACAATGAGCAGTTCTTC. The variable domain in full, with the rest retrieved from reference TRBV7-6 and TRBJ2-1, is GAGVSQSPRYKVTKRGQDVALRCDPISGHVSLYWYRQALGQGPEFLTYFNYEAQQDKSGLPNDRFSAERPEGSISTLTIQRTEQRDSAMYRCASSLVMDGLAGGSYNEQFFGPGTRLTVL.

The chain has TRBV29-1 and TRBJ2-1, with a tentative D call TRBD2 (5 bases). CDR1 and CDR2 from the germline V gene are SQVTM and ANQGSEA. Trimming pared 4 bases from V and 7 bases from J, leaving 14 bases between. There are 13 residues in the CDR3. The CDR3 sequence is CSVGWGAQNEQFF. The CDR3 nucleotides are TGCAGCGTTGGATGGGGAGCACAAAATGAGCAGTTCTTC.

The gene calls are TRBV7-6 and TRBJ2-5, with D possibly TRBD1 on 7 matching bases. V lost 5 bases and J lost 5, with 24 bases in between. This CDR3 comprises 17 residues. The germline V gene has CDR1 SGHVS and CDR2 FNYEAQ. The CDR3 reads CASSLGGGAMELETQYF. In nucleotides, the CDR3 is TGTGCCAGCAGCCTAGGGGGCGGGGCGATGGAGTTGGAGACCCAGTACTTC. The variable domain in full, with the rest retrieved from reference TRBV7-6 and TRBJ2-5, is GAGVSQSPRYKVTKRGQDVALRCDPISGHVSLYWYRQALGQGPEFLTYFNYEAQQDKSGLPNDRFSAERPEGSISTLTIQRTEQRDSAMYRCASSLGGGAMELETQYFGPGTRLLVL.

The J gene is TRBJ2-5, the V gene TRBV7-2; 7 bases are a match to TRBD2. Judging by the DNA end, TRBJ2-7 fits better; the J call may be wrong. The CDR3 is 16 residues long. Per the germline V gene, CDR1 is SGHTA and CDR2 is FQGNSA. The CDR3 DNA reads TGTGCCAGCAGCCTCAACTTGTGGCTAGCGGAGTACGAGCAGTACTTC. Translating gives CASSLNLWLAEYEQYF.

The chain combines TRBV6-1 with TRBJ2-1, with 14 bases aligning to TRBD2. Germline V CDR1 and CDR2: MNHNS, SASEGT. CDR3 length: 20 residues. J was trimmed by 0 bases and V by 5 bases; bases with no gene match: 12. The CDR3: CASSRSGLAGGPFSYNEQFF. The CDR3 DNA is TGTGCCAGCAGTCGGTCCGGACTAGCGGGAGGACCCTTCTCCTACAATGAGCAGTTCTTC.

A word on this clonotype: An end of the junction does not agree with germline; a read error may underlie this. The chain links TRBV28 to TRBJ2-7; TRBD1 or TRBD2 may be the D gene (5 bases each). CDR1 MDHEN and CDR2 SYDVKM come from the germline V gene. The CDR3 sequence is 16 residues long. CDR3 sequence reads: CTSRVSGGRQAYEQYF. The CDR3 DNA reads TGTACCAGCAGAGTTTCTGGGGGACGACAAGCCTACGAGCAGTACTTC.

The V call is TRBV6-5, the J call TRBJ2-2, with TRBD1 matching over 8 bases. The V and J ends lost 5 bases and 5 bases, in that order; junction bases with no gene match: 4. Germline values: CDR1 MNHEY, CDR2 SVGAGI. The CDR3 runs 14 residues. The chain's CDR3 is CASSRTGLTGELFF. Written as DNA, the CDR3 is TGTGCCAGCAGTCGGACAGGGTTAACCGGGGAGCTGTTTTTT.

The V call is TRBV10-3, the J call TRBJ2-6, with D possibly being TRBD2 (6 bases). CDR1 and CDR2 from the germline V gene are ENHRY and SYGVKD. Trimming took off 4 bases at V and 0 bases at J, with 16 bases between the two ends. This CDR3 is built from 18 residues. The CDR3 DNA sequence: TGTGCCATCAGTGGACTAGGGCTTAGGAGCTCTGGGGCCAACGTCCTGACTTTC. Translation gives CAISGLGLRSSGANVLTF.

This clonotype was seen a single time. The rearrangement uses TRBV9 and TRBJ2-7; 8 bases are a match to TRBD1. V shed 0 bases, J shed 5 bases, and the junction held 4 bases outside the gene matches. From germline, CDR1 is SGDLS and CDR2 YYNGEE. CDR3 size: 14 residues. The CDR3 sequence is CASSVAGGRDEQYF. As DNA, the CDR3 is TGTGCCAGCAGCGTAGCAGGGGGCCGCGACGAGCAGTACTTC.

The CDR3 loop is CASSPLTYNEQYF. The DNA of the CDR3 is TGCGCCAGCAGCCCCTTGACCTACAATGAGCAGTACTTC. V and J are TRBV5-1 and TRBJ2-5; D ambiguous. The CDR3 is made up of 13 amino acids. CDR1 is SGHRS, CDR2 YFSETQ, per germline. Trimming left V 4 bases short and J 11 bases short, with 18 bases between. The full variable domain, with the rest looked up from reference TRBV5-1 and TRBJ2-5, is KAGVTQTPRYLIKTRGQQVTLSCSPISGHRSVSWYQQTPGQGLQFLFEYFSETQRNKGNFPGRFSGRQFSNSRSEMNVSTLELGDSALYLCASSPLTYNEQYFGPGTRLLVL.

In this sample, this clonotype turned up once. The chain joins TRBV20-1 to TRBJ2-5, with 13 positions matching TRBD2. V was pared by 6 bases and J by 0 bases, with 13 bases of the junction left unmatched. CDR3 size: 18 residues. CDR1 is DFQATT and CDR2 is SNEGSKA in the germline V gene (reference sequence). Written as DNA, the CDR3 is TGCAGTGCCCCTTTGGGACTAGCGGGATATGTATACCAAGAGACCCAGTACTTC. It codes for CSAPLGLAGYVYQETQYF.

The chain joins TRBV11-2 to TRBJ2-3; the match to TRBD2 covers 9 bases. J lost 6 bases, V lost 3 bases, and 1 base had no gene match. Germline lookup yields CDR1 SGHAT and CDR2 FQNNGV. The CDR3 length is 13 residues. This CDR3 is CASSFGLADTQYF. The CDR3 DNA sequence: TGTGCCAGCAGCTTCGGACTAGCGGATACGCAGTATTTT.

The chain recombines TRBV29-1 with TRBJ2-1; D not certain. Germline loops: CDR1 SQVTM, CDR2 ANQGSEA. The V gene lost 6 bases and the J gene lost 0 bases, with 9 bases spanning the gap. CDR3 size: 13 residues. The CDR3: CSVAASSYNEQFF. In nucleotides, the CDR3 is TGCAGCGTAGCAGCTAGCTCCTACAATGAGCAGTTCTTC.

V is TRBV12-3 or TRBV12-4 and J is TRBJ1-2, with 8 positions matching TRBD1. CDR3 length: 13 residues. After removal of 7 bases from V and 11 bases from J, the junction contained 12 bases not matched to a gene. In nucleotides, the CDR3 is TGTGCCAGCAATGTGCGGACAGGGACCAGTTACACCTTC. Its translation: CASNVRTGTSYTF.

A few counts support this clonotype. The rearrangement joins TRBV5-1 to TRBJ1-1, with 9 positions matching TRBD1. CDR3 length equals 16 residues. Losses at the gene ends were 0 bases for V and 5 bases for J; bases not matched to a gene: 8. Germline loops: CDR1 SGHRS, CDR2 YFSETQ. CDR3 sequence reads: CASSLAGTGLVTEAFF. The CDR3 DNA follows: TGCGCCAGCAGCTTGGCCGGGACAGGGTTGGTAACTGAAGCTTTCTTT.

The sample holds one count of this clonotype. This rearrangement joins TRBV25-1 to TRBJ2-7, with D unresolved. V was trimmed by 2 bases and J by 3 bases, leaving 11 bases between them. There are 14 residues in the CDR3. Germline loops: CDR1 MGHDK, CDR2 SYGVNS. In DNA form, the CDR3 reads TGTGCCAGCAGTGAAGCCCAGGATAGCTACGAGCAGTACTTC. The encoded protein is CASSEAQDSYEQYF.

This chain connects TRBV5-1 to TRBJ2-1; the D gene is possibly TRBD1 (6 bases). This CDR3 contains 15 residues. CDR1 SGHRS and CDR2 YFSETQ come from the germline V gene. The ends were cut back, 4 bases at V and 0 bases at J, with 11 bases in the middle. In nucleotides, the CDR3 is TGCGCCAGCAGCACTGAAGGGGGCTCCTACAATGAGCAGTTCTTC. Residues: CASSTEGGSYNEQFF. Full variable domain (missing parts from reference TRBV5-1 and TRBJ2-1): KAGVTQTPRYLIKTRGQQVTLSCSPISGHRSVSWYQQTPGQGLQFLFEYFSETQRNKGNFPGRFSGRQFSNSRSEMNVSTLELGDSALYLCASSTEGGSYNEQFFGPGTRLTVL.

The table lists this clonotype with a few counts. The V and J genes are TRBV7-2 and TRBJ1-2, with 7 bases that match TRBD1. The J segment lost 4 bases and the V segment lost 3 bases, leaving 11 bases of the junction unmatched. This CDR3 region has 16 residues. Germline CDR1 and CDR2: SGHTA and FQGNSA. In DNA, the CDR3 is TGTGCCAGCAGCTTGACCGGGGGACAGAGACCCTATGGCTACACCTTC. It yields the protein CASSLTGGQRPYGYTF.

This clonotype has only a few counts. The chain couples TRBV29-1 to TRBJ2-3, with TRBD2 matching over 10 bases. The ends lost 1 base at V and 0 bases at J; junction bases unmatched: 1. CDR3 length: 15 amino acids. Germline loops: CDR1 SQVTM, CDR2 ANQGSEA. Here the CDR3 reads CSVEVSGGSTDTQYF. The CDR3 bases are TGCAGCGTTGAAGTTAGCGGGGGGAGCACAGATACGCAGTATTTT.

This clonotype was recorded only once. The rearrangement uses TRBV6-4 and TRBJ2-5; TRBD2 matches 12 bases. The CDR3 has 15 residues. V shed 5 bases, J shed 11 bases, and the junction held 12 bases outside the gene matches. Looked up from germline, CDR1 is MRHNA and CDR2 is SNTAGT. This chain's CDR3 is CASSRLAGDVNEQYF. The CDR3 bases are TGTGCCAGCAGTAGACTAGCGGGAGATGTGAATGAGCAGTACTTC.

V and J are TRBV20-1 and TRBJ2-3, with 8 bases fitting TRBD1. J lost 1 base, V lost 3 bases, and 6 bases had no gene match. The CDR3 is 15 residues long. Germline-derived CDR1 and CDR2 are DFQATT and SNEGSKA (reference sequence). Here the CDR3 DNA reads TGCAGTGCTAGCCGTGACAGGGGAGGCACAGATACGCAGTATTTT. Its translation is CSASRDRGGTDTQYF.